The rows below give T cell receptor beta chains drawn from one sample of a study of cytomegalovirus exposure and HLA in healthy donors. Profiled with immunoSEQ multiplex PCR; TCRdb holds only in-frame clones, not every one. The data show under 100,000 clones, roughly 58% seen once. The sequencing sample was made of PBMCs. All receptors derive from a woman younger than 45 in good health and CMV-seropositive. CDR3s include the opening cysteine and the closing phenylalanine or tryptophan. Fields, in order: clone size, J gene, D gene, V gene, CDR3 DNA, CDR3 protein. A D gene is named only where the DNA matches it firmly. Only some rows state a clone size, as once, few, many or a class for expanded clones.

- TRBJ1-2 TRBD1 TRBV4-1 TGCGCCAGCAGCCAAACCCGGGACAGCCCTCCCGGTGGCTACCCCTTC CASSQTRDSPPGGYPF
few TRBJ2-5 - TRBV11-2 TGTGCCAGCAGCGCAGGGACACCAGCTGAAGAGACCCAGTACTTC CASSAGTPAEETQYF
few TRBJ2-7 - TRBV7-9 TGTGCCAGCAGCTTAGATCTAGGACACTCCTACGAGCAGTACTTC CASSLDLGHSYEQYF
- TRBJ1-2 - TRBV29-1 TGCAGCGTTCGGCAGGGAGGCTACACCTTC CSVRQGGYTF
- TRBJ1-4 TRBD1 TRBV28 TGTGCCAGCAGTCCATTAGGGGGCGGGAATGAAAAACTGTTTTTT CASSPLGGGNEKLFF
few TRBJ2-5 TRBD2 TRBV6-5 TGTGCCAGCAGAGCCAGCGGGGGGACCCAGTACTTC CASRASGGTQYF
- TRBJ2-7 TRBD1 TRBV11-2 TGTGCCAGCAGCTTAAGACAGGGCGCCAGTCCCTCCGAGCAGTACTTC CASSLRQGASPSEQYF
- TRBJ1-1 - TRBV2 TGTGCCAGCATCCCAGGTCTGAACACTGAAGCTTTCTTT CASIPGLNTEAFF
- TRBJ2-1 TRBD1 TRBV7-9 TGTGCCAGCAGCTCCTACACAGGGGGCGGTGAGCAGTTCTTC CASSSYTGGGEQFF
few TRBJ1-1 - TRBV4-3 TGCGCCAGCAGCCAAGAGGTTGGGAGGCTATCTGAAGCTTTCTTT CASSQEVGRLSEAFF
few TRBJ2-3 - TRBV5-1 TGCGCCAGCAGCTTGGGGGGGCCCACAGATACGCAGTATTTT CASSLGGPTDTQYF
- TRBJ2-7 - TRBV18 TGTGCCAGCTCACCAGTCCCAGGCCGCGAGCAGTACTTC CASSPVPGREQYF
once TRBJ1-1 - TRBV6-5 TGTGCCAGCAGTCGGCGACAGGTCACTGAAGCTTTCTTT CASSRRQVTEAFF
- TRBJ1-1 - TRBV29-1 TGCAGCGTTGAGATGAACTCTCTGCGGGCTTTCTTT CSVEMNSLRAFF
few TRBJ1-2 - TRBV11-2 TGTGCCAGCAGAGACAGAGGGGCGGGGGACTATGGCTACACCTTC CASRDRGAGDYGYTF
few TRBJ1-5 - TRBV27 TGTGCCAGCAGACGGGGGGGGCGAAGCGGTCAGCCCCAGCATTTT CASRRGGRSGQPQHF
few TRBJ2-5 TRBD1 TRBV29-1 TGCAGCGTTCGGGACAGTGGCCAAGAGACCCAGTACTTC CSVRDSGQETQYF
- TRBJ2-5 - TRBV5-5 TGTGCCAGCAGCTTAAGGGGAATCGAGACCCAGTACTTC CASSLRGIETQYF
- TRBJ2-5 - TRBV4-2 TGTGCCAGCAGCCAAGCCCTAGGCGCGCAAGAGACCCAGTACTTC CASSQALGAQETQYF
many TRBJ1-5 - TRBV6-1 TGTGCCAGCAGAGTAGATAGCAATCAGCCCCAGCATTTT CASRVDSNQPQHF
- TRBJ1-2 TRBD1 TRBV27 TGTGCCAGCGGGACAGCCTATGGCTACCCCTTC CASGTAYGYPF
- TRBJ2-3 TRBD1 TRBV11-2 TGTGCCAGCAGCTTATTATTACAGGGGGCTGTTAAAGATACGCAGTATTTT CASSLLLQGAVKDTQYF
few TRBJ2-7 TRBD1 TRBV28 TGTGCCAGCAATAGACAGGGTTACGAGCAGTACTTC CASNRQGYEQYF
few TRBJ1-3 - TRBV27 TGTGCCAGCAGTGCCCTTACAGGGCTCTCTGGAAACACCATATATTTT CASSALTGLSGNTIYF
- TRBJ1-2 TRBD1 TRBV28 TGTGCCAGCAGTGGAGTGGACAGGCAGCACTACACCTTC CASSGVDRQHYTF
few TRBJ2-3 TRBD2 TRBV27 TGTGCCAGCAGCGTTTACAGCGGGAGCTACACAGATACGCAGTATTTT CASSVYSGSYTDTQYF
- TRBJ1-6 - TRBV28 TGTGCCAGCTCTTATAATTCACCCCTCCACTTT CASSYNSPLHF
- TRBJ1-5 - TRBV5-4 TGTGCCAGCAGCTTCCAGGGGTCGGGTCAGCCCCAGCATTTT CASSFQGSGQPQHF
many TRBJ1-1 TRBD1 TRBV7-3 TGTGCCAGCAGCTTACTTGCGACAGGGTCGAGCACTGAAGCTTTCTTT CASSLLATGSSTEAFF
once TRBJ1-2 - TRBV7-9 TGTGCCAGCAGTAATTATCGGGGCTACACCTTC CASSNYRGYTF
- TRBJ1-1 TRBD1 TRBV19 TGTGCCAGTAGTCCGGGGACAGGGGACACTGAAGCTTTCTTT CASSPGTGDTEAFF
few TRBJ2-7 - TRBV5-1 TGCGCCAGCAGCAAATCGACTGGCCGGTGGGAGCAGTACTTC CASSKSTGRWEQYF
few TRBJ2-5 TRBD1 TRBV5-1 TGCGCCAGCAGTTCCGGACAGGGGTTAGAGACCCAGTACTTC CASSSGQGLETQYF
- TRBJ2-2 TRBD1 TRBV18 TGTGCCAGCTCAAACTCCGCGACAGGGGACACCGGGGAGCTGTTTTTT CASSNSATGDTGELFF
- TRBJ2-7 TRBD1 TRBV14 TGTGCCAGCAGTCAAAATATCGGACAGGCGTGGGAGCAGTACTTC CASSQNIGQAWEQYF
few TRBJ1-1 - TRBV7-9 TGTGCCAGCAGCCCCACAGGGCCCACTGAAGCTTTCTTT CASSPTGPTEAFF
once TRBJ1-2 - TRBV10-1 TGCGCCAGCAGTGAACGTATCGGGACACCCTATGGCTACCCCTTC CASSERIGTPYGYPF
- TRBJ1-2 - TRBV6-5 TGTGCCAGCAGTTACTCGGCAGGGGCGAGTTATGGCTACACCTTC CASSYSAGASYGYTF
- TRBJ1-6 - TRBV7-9 TGTGCCAGCAGCTTAGGAGGGGGGGGTAATTCACCCCTCCACTTT CASSLGGGGNSPLHF
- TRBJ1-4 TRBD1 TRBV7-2 TGTGCCAGCAGCTTAGCTACCGGGACAGGAACACTGTTTTTT CASSLATGTGTLFF
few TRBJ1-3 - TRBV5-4 TGTGCCAGCACCCACAGGGAACTTGCTGGAAACACCATATATTTT CASTHRELAGNTIYF
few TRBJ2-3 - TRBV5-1 TGCGCCAGCAGCTTGGACAACACAGATACGCAGTATTTT CASSLDNTDTQYF
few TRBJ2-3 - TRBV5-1 TGCGCCAGCAGCTTATTTTTGCCTAAAGATACGCAGTATTTT CASSLFLPKDTQYF
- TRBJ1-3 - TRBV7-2 TGTGCCAGCAGCTTAGCGTCGACATCGCCGGGAAACACCATATATTTT CASSLASTSPGNTIYF
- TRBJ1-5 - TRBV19 TGTGCCAGTAGTACTGACAGTGCCAATCAGCCCCAGCATTTT CASSTDSANQPQHF
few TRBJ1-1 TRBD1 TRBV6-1 TGTGCCAGCAGTGACGGGACAGGGGGTGGTTGGGCTGAAGCTTTCTTT CASSDGTGGGWAEAFF
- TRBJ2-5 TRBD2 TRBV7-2 TGTGCCAGCAGCCTATGGCCTAGCGGGGAGGAGACCCAGTACTTC CASSLWPSGEETQYF
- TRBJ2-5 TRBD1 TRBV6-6 TGTGCCACGACCGACAGGGGGCAAGAGACCCAGTACTTC CATTDRGQETQYF
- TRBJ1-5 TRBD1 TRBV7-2 TGTGCCAGCAGCTCGGACAGGGGGCCCCTTCAGCCCCAGCATTTT CASSSDRGPLQPQHF
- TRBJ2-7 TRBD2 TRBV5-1 TGCGCCAGCAGCAGGACGATAGCGGGGGGGGCCTCCTACGAGCAGTACTTC CASSRTIAGGASYEQYF
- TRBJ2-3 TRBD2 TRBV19 TGTGCCAGTAGTTGGGCTAGCGGGGGAGCAGATACGCAGTATTTT CASSWASGGADTQYF
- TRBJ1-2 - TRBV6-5 TGTGCCAGCACGACAAGTGGAATCTATGGCTACACCTTC CASTTSGIYGYTF
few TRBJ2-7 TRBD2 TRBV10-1 TGCGCCAGCAGTGATCCAGCGGGGGGTATGTACGAGCAGTACTTC CASSDPAGGMYEQYF
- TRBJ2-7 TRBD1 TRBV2 TGTGCCAGCAAGGACAGGGAGAGCGACGAGCAGTACTTC CASKDRESDEQYF
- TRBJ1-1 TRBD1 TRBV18 TGTGCCAGCTCACTGGACAGGGGGACCTATGAAGCTTTCTTT CASSLDRGTYEAFF
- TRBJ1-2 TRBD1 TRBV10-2 TGCGCCAGCAGGGAGACAGGGACGAGGTATGGCTACACCTTC CASRETGTRYGYTF
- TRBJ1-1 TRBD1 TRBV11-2 TGTGCCAGCAGCTTAGGACAGGGCCTCTCTGAAGCTTTCTTT CASSLGQGLSEAFF
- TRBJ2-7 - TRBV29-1 TGCAGCGGTTCGGCAAACGCGGGGGAGCAGTACTTC CSGSANAGEQYF
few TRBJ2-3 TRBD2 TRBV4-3 TGCGCCAGCAGCCAAGAGAGTAGGCGGGGGGTGGATACGCAGTATTTT CASSQESRRGVDTQYF